The entry below gives a single T cell receptor beta chain sequence along with its context. This sample is part of a study of blood T cell repertoires in COVID-19. Germline V gene data show CDR1 as LNHDA and CDR2 as SQIVND (reference sequence). Deletions cut 10 bases from V and 0 bases from J, with 13 bases between. CDR3 length: 14 residues. Per the study methods: Quantification of nucleated cells was approximated via reference gene primer amplification. Only in-frame clones appear in the TCRdb table, and some are missing; sequencing was by immunoSEQ multiplex PCR. V and J calls and clone size follow that table, whereas D and trimming were derived from the DNA. This sample has about 250,000 clones; roughly 80% occur once, and the top ten carry over 4%.

This receptor was identified in a man aged 40-49 years who had been exposed to COVID-19. The sequenced sample consisted of PBMCs or T cells enriched from blood (not recorded which). The V and J genes are TRBV19 and TRBJ2-1; tentative D call: TRBD2 (5 bases). CDR3 protein: CATKGGHSYNEQFF. In nucleotides, the CDR3 is TGTGCCACCAAAGGCGGGCACTCCTACAATGAGCAGTTCTTC.